A single sample is the source of the 32 T cell receptor beta chains below, sequenced in a study. TCRdb redid the calling of the 5' RACE reads with MiXCR, one entry per CDR3 protein. The sample has 550 to 700 distinct CDR3 sequences; roughly 7.9% are singletons. Sequencing was performed on total memory T cells from blood PBMCs. Subset in this sample: transitional memory CD4+ T cells. These receptors all stem from a male donor with HIV.

Relative to its sample, this clonotype is large. This chain connects TRBV4-3 to TRBJ1-2, with no clear D. Trimming stripped 0 bases from V and 0 bases from J, with 11 bases between. CDR3 length: 16 amino acids. Germline-derived CDR1 and CDR2 are LGHNA and YSLEER. CDR3 residues: CASSQELGPTNYGYTF. The CDR3 DNA is TGCGCCAGCAGCCAAGAGCTTGGACCGACTAACTATGGCTACACCTTC.

The genes are TRBV11-3 and TRBJ2-5; D might be TRBD1 (6 bases). Trimming left V 1 base short and J 1 base short, with 10 bases between. CDR1 and CDR2 (germline): SGHNT, YENEEA. The CDR3 has 15 residues. The CDR3 coding sequence is TGTGCCAGCAGCTTAGGGGGGACATTCCAAGAGACCCAGTACTTC. It codes for CASSLGGTFQETQYF.

V usage is TRBV28 and J usage is TRBJ1-2; D gene ambiguous. Between the trimmed V and J ends, which lost 3 bases and 2 bases, there was a span of 4 bases. The germline CDR1 and CDR2 sequences are MDHEN and SYDVKM. This CDR3 spans 12 amino acids. The chain's CDR3 is CASSFENYGYTF. Here the CDR3 DNA reads TGTGCCAGCAGTTTCGAAAACTATGGCTACACCTTC.

The rearrangement uses TRBV5-1 and TRBJ2-2; 8 bases fit TRBD1. Trimming cost V 5 bases and J 3 bases; bases outside gene matches: 3. The CDR3 length is 14 residues. Germline CDR1 reads SGHRS; CDR2 reads YFSETQ. The CDR3 region is CASSPTGDTGELFF. The CDR3 nucleotides are TGCGCCAGCAGTCCGACAGGGGACACCGGGGAGCTGTTTTTT.

The chain is built from TRBV28 and TRBJ2-2; D not certain. Trimming left V 6 bases short and J 4 bases short, with 15 bases between. CDR1 and CDR2 (germline): MDHEN, SYDVKM. The CDR3 has 15 residues. In nucleotides, the CDR3 is TGTGCCAGCAGACGAACTCCCTTGGGCACCGGGGAGCTGTTTTTT. It specifies CASRRTPLGTGELFF.

This chain connects TRBV7-8 to TRBJ1-2; 9 nucleotides match TRBD1. The CDR3 length is 14 residues. Trimming at V came to 3 bases and at J to 6 bases, leaving 5 bases not matched to a gene. From germline, CDR1 is SGHVS and CDR2 FQNEAQ. The CDR3 coding sequence is TGTGCCAGCAGCTTGACGGACAGGGGTGATGGCTACACCTTC. Amino acid sequence: CASSLTDRGDGYTF.

The chain is built from TRBV7-8 and TRBJ2-3; 16 nucleotides align to TRBD2. Trimming removed 5 bases from V and 1 base from J; junction bases left unmatched: 9. The germline V gene encodes CDR1 SGHVS and CDR2 FQNEAQ. The CDR3 has 19 amino acids. CDR3: CASSPAGTSGRARTDTQYF. The CDR3 DNA follows: TGTGCCAGCAGCCCAGCCGGGACTAGCGGGAGGGCTCGCACAGATACGCAGTATTTT. The entire variable domain, with the rest obtained from reference TRBV7-8 and TRBJ2-3, is as follows: GAGVSQSPRYKVAKRGQDVALRCDPISGHVSLFWYQQALGQGPEFLTYFQNEAQLDKSGLPSDRFFAERPEGSVSTLKIQRTQQEDSAVYLCASSPAGTSGRARTDTQYFGPGTRLTVL.

This clonotype was observed a few times. The CDR3 DNA reads as TGTGCCACCAGCAAAAACTACAGGGGGGGCGATGAGCAGTTCTTC. It encodes CATSKNYRGGDEQFF. The chain carries TRBV15 and TRBJ2-1, with D perhaps TRBD1 (8 bases). Trimming took 4 bases from V and 8 from J, leaving 18 bases between them. This CDR3 is built from 15 residues. CDR1 LNHNV and CDR2 YYDKDF come from the germline V gene (reference sequence).

This clonotype was observed a few times. This chain connects TRBV5-1 to TRBJ2-2, with 7 bases identical to TRBD1. Germline assignment: CDR1 SGHRS and CDR2 YFSETQ. Trimming removed 4 bases from V and 0 bases from J; junction bases left unmatched: 3. CDR3 length: 15 residues. The CDR3 region has the DNA TGCGCCAGCAGCGGACAGGCATCGAACACCGGGGAGCTGTTTTTT. This gives the protein CASSGQASNTGELFF.

The V and J genes are TRBV5-1 and TRBJ2-7; perhaps D is TRBD1 or TRBD2 (5 bases each). The CDR3 contains 14 residues. Trimming pared 4 bases from V and 2 bases from J, leaving 13 bases between. Germline lookup yields CDR1 SGHRS and CDR2 YFSETQ. The DNA for the CDR3 is TGCGCCAGCAGCCCCCGGGACGTGGCCTACGAGCAGTACTTC. Protein sequence: CASSPRDVAYEQYF.

About this clonotype: A single base separates this from a much larger clone, so it may be a read error. This sequence joins TRBV20-1 and TRBJ2-5, with a tentative D call TRBD2 (5 bases). With 4 bases removed from V and 7 bases from J, the gap between germline ends came to 16 bases. The CDR3 is made up of 13 amino acids. Germline CDR1 DFQATT, CDR2 SNEGSKA (reference sequence). CDR3 protein: CSATLGVLATQYF. The CDR3 DNA follows: TGCAGTGCTACCTTGGGAGTGTTAGCGACCCAGTACTTC.

There are a few counts of this clonotype. The chain has TRBV19 and TRBJ1-5, with D possibly being TRBD1 (5 bases). Germline CDR1 reads LNHDA; CDR2 reads SQIVND (reference sequence). Trimming cost V 4 bases and J 5 bases, with 6 bases left between them. This CDR3 is 12 amino acids long. CDR3 DNA sequence: TGTGCCAGTAGTAGGGGGGATCAGCCCCAGCATTTT. It translates to CASSRGDQPQHF. The whole variable domain, filled in from reference TRBV19 and TRBJ1-5, reads DGGITQSPKYLFRKEGQNVTLSCEQNLNHDAMYWYRQDPGQGLRLIYYSQIVNDFQKGDIAEGYSVSREKKESFPLTVTSAQKNPTAFYLCASSRGDQPQHFGDGTRLSIL.

This clonotype has a handful of counts. The chain carries TRBV6-4 and TRBJ2-7; possible D gene TRBD2, 6 bases. The CDR3 loop spans 14 amino acids. V was clipped by 0 bases and J by 6 bases, with 12 bases between them. From germline, CDR1 is MRHNA and CDR2 SNTAGT. Here the CDR3 DNA reads TGTGCCAGCAGTGACTCCCCGGAGGGGACCGAGCAGTACTTC. It encodes CASSDSPEGTEQYF.

This clonotype came up a few times. The rearrangement uses TRBV11-2 and TRBJ2-7; 9 bases fit TRBD2. V was clipped by 3 bases and J by 4 bases; unmatched bases: 7. Germline lookup yields CDR1 SGHAT and CDR2 FQNNGV. This CDR3 comprises 15 residues. CDR3 in DNA: TGTGCCAGCAGCTTCAAGCGGGGGGACCTTTACGAGCAGTACTTC. The encoded protein is CASSFKRGDLYEQYF.

CDR3 residues: CASSVEGRPYGYTF. For the CDR3, the DNA is TGTGCCAGCAGCGTAGAGGGGAGGCCTTATGGCTACACCTTC. The chain uses TRBV9 and TRBJ1-2, with TRBD1 as a possible D gene (5 bases). The CDR3 covers 14 residues. The ends were cut back, 0 bases at V and 5 bases at J, with 11 bases in the middle. The germline V gene has CDR1 SGDLS and CDR2 YYNGEE.

This clonotype appeared a few times. The chain joins TRBV11-3 to TRBJ2-5; 7 bases fit TRBD2. This CDR3 is built from 14 residues. V shed 1 base, J shed 4 bases, and the junction held 3 bases outside the gene matches. From germline, CDR1 is SGHNT and CDR2 YENEEA. DNA for the CDR3: TGTGCCAGCAGCTTAGCGGGAGGAGGAGAGACCCAGTACTTC. As protein: CASSLAGGGETQYF.

By share, this clonotype counts as large (0.1 to 1%). The V call is TRBV15, the J call TRBJ2-1, with 14 bases identical to TRBD2. V was pared by 6 bases and J by 9 bases, with 7 bases of the junction left unmatched. This CDR3 comprises 15 residues. Germline CDR1 and CDR2: LNHNV and YYDKDF (reference sequence). The DNA of the CDR3 is TGTGCCACCAGTATCGGGACTAGCGGGAGCTCTGAGCAGTTCTTC. Amino acid sequence: CATSIGTSGSSEQFF.

This clonotype was recorded a few times. This sequence joins TRBV28 and TRBJ1-6, with D unclear. V shed 2 bases and J shed 5 bases, with 13 bases lying between them. Per germline, CDR1 MDHEN and CDR2 SYDVKM. The CDR3 runs to 16 residues. In DNA, the CDR3 is TGTGCCAGCAGTTTAAGCGGCGCCCCACATAATTCACCCCTCCACTTT. Amino acids: CASSLSGAPHNSPLHF.

This clonotype was seen a handful of times. The rearrangement links TRBV20-1 to TRBJ1-1; no clear D gene. Per germline, CDR1 DFQATT and CDR2 SNEGSKA (reference sequence). The V end lost 4 bases, the J end lost 2 bases, and 20 bases lay between the germline ends. This CDR3 contains 16 residues. The CDR3 region is CSAILAFGGPNTEAFF. As DNA, the CDR3 is TGCAGTGCTATTCTGGCGTTTGGAGGGCCTAACACTGAAGCTTTCTTT.

By share, this clonotype ranks as large. V is TRBV7-6 and J is TRBJ2-5; 9 nucleotides match TRBD1. Looked up from germline, CDR1 is SGHVS and CDR2 is FNYEAQ. With 1 base clipped from V and 6 bases from J, the junction kept 3 bases outside the gene matches. This CDR3 is built from 14 residues. The CDR3: CASSLGTGVKTQYF. For the CDR3, the DNA is TGTGCCAGCAGCTTAGGGACAGGGGTTAAGACCCAGTACTTC.

This chain uses TRBV20-1 with TRBJ2-6, with D maybe TRBD2 (6 bases). Germline CDR1 and CDR2: DFQATT and SNEGSKA (reference sequence). The CDR3 totals 14 residues. V lost 6 bases and J 2 bases, leaving 11 bases between the germline ends. CDR3 DNA sequence: TGCAGTGCCATCCCGGGAGCTGGGGCCAACGTCCTGACTTTC. Its protein is CSAIPGAGANVLTF.

By share of the sample, this clonotype is hyperexpanded. The J gene is TRBJ1-1, the V gene TRBV6-2 or TRBV6-3; tentatively, D is TRBD1 (6 bases). The CDR3 has 16 amino acids. Germline V gene data show CDR1 as MNHEY and CDR2 as SVGEGT. Trimming took off 4 bases at V and 2 bases at J, with 17 bases between the two ends. DNA of the CDR3: TGTGCCAGCAGTTCGAACCTCGGGACAACTAACACTGAAGCTTTCTTT. It is translated as CASSSNLGTTNTEAFF.

The CDR3 spells CASSAPGTGNSPLHF. Written as DNA, the CDR3 is TGTGCCAGCAGCGCCCCCGGGACAGGGAATTCACCCCTCCACTTT. J is TRBJ1-6 and V is TRBV4-2; 9 nucleotides align to TRBD1. Trimming removed 5 bases from V and 7 bases from J; junction bases left unmatched: 6. There are 15 residues in the CDR3. The germline V gene encodes CDR1 LGHNA and CDR2 YNFKEQ.

The sample holds a few counts of this clonotype. The chain links TRBV5-1 to TRBJ2-2, with D possibly matching TRBD1 (6 bases). Between the trimmed V and J ends, which lost 8 bases and 3 bases, there was a span of 14 bases. This CDR3 contains 14 residues. The germline gives CDR1 SGHRS, CDR2 YFSETQ. This chain's CDR3 is CASTPTGDTGELFF. The CDR3 bases are TGCGCCAGTACCCCGACAGGAGACACCGGGGAGCTGTTTTTT.

The CDR3 DNA is TGTGCCAGCAGCGACAGACACCACTATAATTCACCCCTCCACTTT. This encodes CASSDRHHYNSPLHF. The chain employs TRBV11-1 and TRBJ1-6; D perhaps matches TRBD1 (5 bases). This CDR3 region has 15 residues. CDR1 SGHAT and CDR2 FQDESV come from the germline V gene (reference sequence). V dropped 5 bases and J dropped 3 bases, with 11 bases sitting between them.

The V call is TRBV15, the J call TRBJ2-1; 10 bases agree with TRBD1. Germline lookup yields CDR1 LNHNV and CDR2 YYDKDF (reference sequence). The CDR3 length is 15 residues. The J segment lost 6 bases and the V segment lost 5 bases, leaving 7 bases of the junction unmatched. CDR3 sequence: CATSQGQGGTNEQFF. CDR3 nucleotides: TGTGCCACCAGCCAAGGACAGGGGGGGACCAATGAGCAGTTCTTC.

This clonotype was counted between two and nine times. This chain joins TRBV11-2 and TRBJ1-5; the D is unclear. Between the trimmed V and J ends, which lost 0 bases and 3 bases, there was a span of 6 bases. Germline V gene sequence: CDR1 SGHAT, CDR2 FQNNGV. This CDR3 is 14 amino acids long. The CDR3 nucleotides are TGTGCCAGCAGCTTAGAACGGGTCAATCAGCCCCAGCATTTT. Amino acid sequence: CASSLERVNQPQHF.

This chain uses TRBV5-5 with TRBJ1-2; possibly TRBD1 for D (5 bases). CDR3 length equals 13 residues. V gave up 3 bases and J gave up 7 bases, with 13 bases separating them. The germline CDR1 and CDR2 sequences are SGHKS and YYEKEE (reference sequence). CDR3 amino acids: CASSWDGAGGYTF. For the CDR3, the DNA is TGTGCCAGCAGCTGGGACGGCGCCGGTGGCTACACCTTC.

This clonotype turned up a few times. The chain links TRBV30 to TRBJ2-6, with 7 bases that match TRBD2. The trim removed 3 bases at V and 4 bases at J, leaving 15 bases unmatched. The CDR3 is 18 residues long. CDR1 GTSNPN and CDR2 SVGIG come from the germline V gene (reference sequence). The CDR3 DNA follows: TGTGCCTGGAGGTTTACCCCGGGACTACCCGAGGGGGCCAACGTCCTGACTTTC. Protein: CAWRFTPGLPEGANVLTF.

The chain recombines TRBV27 with TRBJ2-7, with 7 bases fitting TRBD2. CDR1 and CDR2 (germline): MNHEY, SMNVEV (reference sequence). V lost 0 bases, J lost 12 bases, and 26 bases stayed unmatched. The CDR3 sequence is 19 residues long. CDR3: CASSLSIAGALSRGGMLYF. The CDR3 DNA sequence: TGTGCCAGCAGTTTATCGATCGCGGGAGCCTTATCTCGCGGAGGTATGCTGTACTTC.

This clonotype was seen a few times. This chain uses TRBV11-2 with TRBJ2-7; 8 bases map to TRBD1. Germline values: CDR1 SGHAT, CDR2 FQNNGV. With 5 bases clipped from V and 3 bases from J, the junction kept 3 bases outside the gene matches. The CDR3 has 13 residues. The CDR3 bases are TGTGCCAGCAGCGCCAGGGGGCTCTACGAGCAGTACTTC. Its protein is CASSARGLYEQYF. Combining the CDR3 with reference TRBV11-2 and TRBJ2-7 gives the whole variable domain EAGVAQSPRYKIIEKRQSVAFWCNPISGHATLYWYQQILGQGPKLLIQFQNNGVVDDSQLPKDRFSAERLKGVDSTLKIQPAKLEDSAVYLCASSARGLYEQYFGPGTRLTVT.

The CDR3 coding sequence is TGTGCCAGCAGCTTACATAGTAGTGGGAGCGGTTTTTCACCCCTCCACTTT. Encoded protein: CASSLHSSGSGFSPLHF. The chain employs TRBV7-2 and TRBJ1-6; no clear D gene. The ends were cut back, 2 bases at V and 9 bases at J, with 20 bases in the middle. Germline V CDR1 and CDR2: SGHTA, FQGNSA. This CDR3 has 17 amino acids.